The 7 T cell receptor beta chains listed next were all sequenced from one sample in a study of beta chain features in type 1 diabetes (dated by TCRdb to the late 2010s). What the study reported, not specific to this receptor: A moderate but significant shortening of TCRB CDR3 length was observed in type 1 diabetes patients in all four CD4+ subsets.

The antigens these receptors bind are not known. Library construction relied on the immunoSEQ multiplex PCR assay. All of the isolated RNA was reverse transcribed with the High Capacity cDNA Reverse Transcription Kit, so expressed TCRB transcripts were sequenced. The table comes from immuneACCESS by way of TCRdb, which keeps in-frame sequences with V and J called. Part of the clones is missing from these tables; in studies checked, under half for an unresolved V gene and the rest for unknown reasons. This sample gives approximately 170,000 clones in total; 63% of them show up just once. Around 0.096% of the sample rests with the top ten. The sequenced material came from naive CD4+ T cells from blood. Reading the label with the study, this specimen's cell subset or site is: true naive CD4+ T cells. The origin of the receptors is a man aged 25 to 40 with type 1 diabetes.

The chain recombines TRBV11-2 with TRBJ2-2; D gene uncertain. Germline V gene sequence: CDR1 SGHAT, CDR2 FQNNGV. V lost 1 base to trimming and J lost 5 bases, with 11 bases between them. This CDR3 has 15 amino acids. In DNA form, the CDR3 reads TGTGCCAGCAGCTTAGCCCCCGAGAGTACCGGGGAGCTGTTTTTT. Amino acid sequence: CASSLAPESTGELFF.

The chain recombines TRBV29-1 with TRBJ2-1, with TRBD2 identical over 8 bases. In germline, CDR1 is SQVTM, CDR2 ANQGSEA. This CDR3 has 13 amino acids. Trimming at V came to 7 bases and at J to 9 bases, leaving 11 bases not matched to a gene. The CDR3 DNA reads as TGCAGCGCCCTGGGTAGCGGGGTACGTGAGCAGTTCTTC. Translated, it gives CSALGSGVREQFF.

V gene TRBV14 combines with J gene TRBJ2-1, with a weak D call TRBD1 (6 bases). There are 12 residues in the CDR3. V was pared by 4 bases and J by 11 bases, with 12 bases between. Germline V gene sequence: CDR1 SGHDN, CDR2 FVKESK. The CDR3 DNA reads as TGTGCCAGCAGCCTTGGACAGTTCAAGCAGTTCTTC. Protein product: CASSLGQFKQFF.

About this clone itself: At the DNA level, this CDR3 is encoded by other sequences in the same sample as well. The gene calls are TRBV5-1 and TRBJ2-3; D gene unclear. V shed 2 bases and J shed 5 bases, with 3 bases lying between them. Germline V gene data show CDR1 as SGHRS and CDR2 as YFSETQ. This CDR3 region has 11 residues. As DNA, the CDR3 is TGCGCCAGCAGCTTTGAAGATACGCAGTATTTT. Protein sequence: CASSFEDTQYF.

The chain links TRBV18 to TRBJ2-4; D is unresolved. Germline CDR1 is KGHSH and CDR2 is LQKENI. V lost 4 bases and J lost 0, with 4 bases in between. The CDR3 spans 13 residues. CDR3 in DNA: TGTGCCAGCTCACAGGTAGCCAAAAACATTCAGTACTTC. Translating it yields CASSQVAKNIQYF.

V is TRBV7-9 and J is TRBJ2-3; TRBD1 matches at 9 bases. CDR3 length: 17 amino acids. The ends lost 3 bases at V and 2 bases at J; junction bases unmatched: 9. Germline V gives CDR1 SEHNR, CDR2 FQNEAQ (reference sequence). The CDR3 loop reads CASSFMTGQGITDTQYF. CDR3 nucleotides: TGTGCCAGCAGCTTCATGACGGGACAGGGAATCACAGATACGCAGTATTTT.

J is TRBJ2-1 and V is TRBV28; weak D call: TRBD1 (5 bases). This CDR3 region has 11 residues. Per germline, CDR1 MDHEN and CDR2 SYDVKM. V was shortened by 6 bases and J by 10 bases, with 10 bases between the two germline ends. Here the CDR3 DNA reads TGTGCCAGCAGGGGGCTGGGGGAGCAGTTCTTC. As protein: CASRGLGEQFF. Based on the CDR3 plus reference TRBV28 and TRBJ2-1, the full variable domain is DVKVTQSSRYLVKRTGEKVFLECVQDMDHENMFWYRQDPGLGLRLIYFSYDVKMKEKGDIPEGYSVSREKKERFSLILESASTNQTSMYLCASRGLGEQFFGPGTRLTVL.